This T cell receptor (beta chain) comes out of a study of blood T cell repertoires in COVID-19. Study at large: Italy, Spain and the United States were the sources of the convalescent and acute COVID-19 samples. T cells, B-cell-depleted T cells, or PBMCs supplied cDNA or gDNA.

How the authors handled the data: Scientists estimated how many nucleated cells there were by amplifying reference gene primers. Repertoires were generated with immunoSEQ multiplex PCR, while TCRdb's copy carries only in-frame clones and drops some. The D gene and trimming were derived from the DNA, and the V and J assignments and clone size from that table. The table lists 150,000 to 200,000 clones, approximately 80% of them singletons. The length of the CDR3 is 15 residues. Deletions cut 5 bases from V and 4 bases from J, with 12 bases between. Germline loops: CDR1 SGHAT, CDR2 FQNNGV. The sequenced sample was peripheral blood. The origin of this receptor is a human donor in a cohort sampled during active COVID-19. J is TRBJ2-6 and V is TRBV11-2; tentative D call: TRBD1 (5 bases). The CDR3 protein is CASSPQVAGANVLTF. The CDR3 coding sequence is TGTGCCAGCAGCCCACAGGTTGCCGGGGCCAACGTCCTGACTTTC.